The clone carrying this T cell receptor (beta chain) has just a few counts. Its specificity is unknown. This record belongs to a study of identical twins. Study findings and constraints: Findings depended on cross-sectional statistics rather than tracking the same donors. The study found weaker excess twin sharing in beta out-of-frame sequences. Diverse VJ usage suggested most zero-insertion clonotypes were not invariant T cells.

Unmatched junction bases numbered 9, after V lost 6 bases and J lost 5 bases. CDR3 length equals 15 residues. MiXCR, applied by TCRdb to the 5' RACE reads, yields one record per CDR3 protein. Of 450,000 to 600,000 distinct CDR3 sequences in the sample, approximately 20% are singletons; the top ten hold around 0.5%. These same data were also listed under a study on yellow fever vaccine responses in identical twins.

The sample taken for sequencing was CD4+ T cells sorted from blood. The rearrangement joins TRBV12-3 or TRBV12-4 to TRBJ2-5; the match to TRBD2 covers 10 bases. The TCR was taken from a woman between 18 and 29 years old in good health. CDR3 coding DNA: TGTGCCAGCAGCAGCTTAGCGGGAGGCTGGGAGACCCAGTACTTC. Protein product: CASSSLAGGWETQYF.